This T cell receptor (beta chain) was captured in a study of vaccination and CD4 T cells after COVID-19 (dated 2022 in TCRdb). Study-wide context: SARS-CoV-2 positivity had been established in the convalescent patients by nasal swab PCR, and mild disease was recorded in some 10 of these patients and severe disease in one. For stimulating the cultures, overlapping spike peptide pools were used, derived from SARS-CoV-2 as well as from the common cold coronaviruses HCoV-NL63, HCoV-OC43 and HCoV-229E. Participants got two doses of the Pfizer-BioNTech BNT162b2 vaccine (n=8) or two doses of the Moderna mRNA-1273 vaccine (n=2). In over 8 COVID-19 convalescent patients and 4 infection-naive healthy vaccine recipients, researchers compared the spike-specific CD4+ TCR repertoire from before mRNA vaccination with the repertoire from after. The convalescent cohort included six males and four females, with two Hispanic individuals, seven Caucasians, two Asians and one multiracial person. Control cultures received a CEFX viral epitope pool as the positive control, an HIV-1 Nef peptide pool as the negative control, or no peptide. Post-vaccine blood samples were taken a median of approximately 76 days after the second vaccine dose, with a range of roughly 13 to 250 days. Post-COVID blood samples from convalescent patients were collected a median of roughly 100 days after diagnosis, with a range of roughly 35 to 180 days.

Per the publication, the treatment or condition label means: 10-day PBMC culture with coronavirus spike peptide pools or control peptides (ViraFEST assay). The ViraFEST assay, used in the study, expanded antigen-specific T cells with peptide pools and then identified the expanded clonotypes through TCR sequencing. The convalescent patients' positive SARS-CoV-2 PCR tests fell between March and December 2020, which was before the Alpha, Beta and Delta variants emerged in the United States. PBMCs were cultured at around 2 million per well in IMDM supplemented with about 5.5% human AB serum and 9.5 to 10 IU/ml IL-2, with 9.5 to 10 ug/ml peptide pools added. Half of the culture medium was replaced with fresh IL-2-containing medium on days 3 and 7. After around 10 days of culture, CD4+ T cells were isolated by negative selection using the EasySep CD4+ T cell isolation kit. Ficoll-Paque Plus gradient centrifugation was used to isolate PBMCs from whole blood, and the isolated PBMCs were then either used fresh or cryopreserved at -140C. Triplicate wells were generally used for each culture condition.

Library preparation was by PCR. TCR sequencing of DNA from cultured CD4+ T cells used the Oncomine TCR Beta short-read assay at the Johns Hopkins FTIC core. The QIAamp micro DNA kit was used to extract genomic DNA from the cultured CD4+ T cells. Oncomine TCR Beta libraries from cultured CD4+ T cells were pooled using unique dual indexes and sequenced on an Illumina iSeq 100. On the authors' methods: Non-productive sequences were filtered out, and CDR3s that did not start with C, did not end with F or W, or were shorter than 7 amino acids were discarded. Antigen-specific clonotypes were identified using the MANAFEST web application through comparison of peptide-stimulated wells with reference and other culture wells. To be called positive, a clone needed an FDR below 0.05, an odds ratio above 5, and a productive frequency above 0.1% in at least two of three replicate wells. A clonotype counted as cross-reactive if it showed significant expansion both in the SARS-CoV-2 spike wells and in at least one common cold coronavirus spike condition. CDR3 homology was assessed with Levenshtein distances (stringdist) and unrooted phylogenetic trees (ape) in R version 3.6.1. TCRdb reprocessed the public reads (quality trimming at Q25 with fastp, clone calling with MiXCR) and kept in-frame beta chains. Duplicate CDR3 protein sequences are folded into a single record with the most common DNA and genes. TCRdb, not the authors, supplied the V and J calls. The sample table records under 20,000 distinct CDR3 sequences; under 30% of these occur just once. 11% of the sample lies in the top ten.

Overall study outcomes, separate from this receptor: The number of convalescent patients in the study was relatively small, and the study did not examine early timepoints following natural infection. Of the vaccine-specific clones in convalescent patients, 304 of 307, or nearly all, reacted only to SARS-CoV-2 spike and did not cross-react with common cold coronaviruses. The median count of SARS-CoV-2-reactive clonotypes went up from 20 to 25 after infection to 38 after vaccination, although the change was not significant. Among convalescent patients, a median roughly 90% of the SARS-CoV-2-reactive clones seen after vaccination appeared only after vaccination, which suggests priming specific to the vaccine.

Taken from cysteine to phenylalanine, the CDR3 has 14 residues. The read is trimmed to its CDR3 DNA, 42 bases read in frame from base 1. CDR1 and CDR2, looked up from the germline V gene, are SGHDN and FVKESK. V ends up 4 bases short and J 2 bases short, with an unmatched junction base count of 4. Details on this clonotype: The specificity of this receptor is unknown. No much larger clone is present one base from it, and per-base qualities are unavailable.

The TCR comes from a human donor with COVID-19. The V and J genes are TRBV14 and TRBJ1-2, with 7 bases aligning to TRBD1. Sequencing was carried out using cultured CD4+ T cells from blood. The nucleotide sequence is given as TGTGCCAGCAGCCTCGACAGGGCCAACTATGGCTACACCTTC. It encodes CASSLDRANYGYTF.